This T cell receptor (beta chain) appears in the sequencing data of a study of cytomegalovirus exposure and HLA in healthy donors. 13 Jbeta primers and 60 Vbeta primers were used for the PCR. The repertoire was sequenced with immunoSEQ multiplex PCR; TCRdb's copy has only in-frame clones and lacks some. The table has around 150,000 clones, roughly 80% seen once. The sample was PBMCs. The clonotype was recovered from a man aged 40-49 years in good health and CMV-seronegative.

The CDR3 DNA sequence: TGCAGCGTTGGCTGGACAGGGATGTGGGAGCAGTTCTTC. This translates into CSVGWTGMWEQFF. The chain joins TRBV29-1 to TRBJ2-1; TRBD1 matches at 8 bases. CDR3 length equals 13 residues. The germline gives CDR1 SQVTM, CDR2 ANQGSEA. Germline trimming cut 4 bases from V and 10 bases from J; bases unmatched to any gene: 9.